The following is a T cell receptor (beta chain) sequence with its context. As yet, its antigen is unknown. This CDR3 has 13 residues. Germline assignment: CDR1 ENHRY and CDR2 SYGVKD. V lost 8 bases to trimming and J lost 7 bases; unmatched junction nucleotides: 6. These data are taken from a study of CD8 T cells in Susac syndrome. Study-wide background: There were Susac syndrome patients who were therapy-naive at blood draw, others on corticosteroids, and others on intravenous immunoglobulin alone.

RNA in amounts of roughly 0.5 to 1 ug was reverse transcribed with random hexamers. The method of amplification for TCR beta CDR3 was immunoSEQ multiplex PCR, covering 54 Vbeta and 13 Jbeta. One entry per CDR3 protein results from TCRdb running MiXCR on the immunoSEQ multiplex PCR reads. Here the sample spans roughly 100,000 distinct CDR3 sequences, approximately 93% being singletons. Study-level findings and limits: The authors found roughly 16 Susac-specific public clones in total CD8+ repertoires and roughly five in CD8+ TEMRA repertoires.

The chain employs TRBV10-3 and TRBJ2-2, with 8 bases that match TRBD2. The receptor was isolated from a human donor with Susac syndrome. Sequenced input: CD8+ T cells from PBMCs. Written as DNA, the CDR3 is TGTGCCATCCCAGGACTAGCTGGCGGGGAGCTGTTTTTT. Translating gives CAIPGLAGGELFF.